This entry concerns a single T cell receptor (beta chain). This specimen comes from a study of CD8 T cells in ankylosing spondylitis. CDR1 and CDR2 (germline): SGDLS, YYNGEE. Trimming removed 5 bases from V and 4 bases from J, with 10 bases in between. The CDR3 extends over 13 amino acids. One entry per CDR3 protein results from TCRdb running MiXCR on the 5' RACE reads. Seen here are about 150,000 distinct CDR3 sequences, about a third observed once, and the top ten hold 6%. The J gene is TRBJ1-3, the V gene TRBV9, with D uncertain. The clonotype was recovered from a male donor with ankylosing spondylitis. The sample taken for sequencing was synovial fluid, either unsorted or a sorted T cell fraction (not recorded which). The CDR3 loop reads CASSMRGGNTIYF. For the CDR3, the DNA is TGTGCCAGCAGTATGAGAGGGGGAAACACCATATATTTT.